Sequencing of this T cell receptor beta chain was carried out in a study of response to subunit inactivated influenza vaccine. General study results and limits: The authors proposed limited new T cell recruitment per seasonal influenza vaccination.

This clonotype was seen more than once but under ten times. Its cognate antigen is unknown. One entry per CDR3 protein, called by TCRdb with MiXCR from the RT-PCR reads. The table records 500,000 to 600,000 distinct CDR3 sequences, approximately 16% of them present only once. The length of the CDR3 is 12 residues. V lost 1 base and J lost 10, with 5 bases in between. Sequencing used CD4+ T cells sorted from PBMCs, obtained less than 30 months after vaccination. The receptor was isolated from a man in his fifties or sixties who received an inactivated influenza vaccine. The genes are TRBV12-3 or TRBV12-4 and TRBJ1-6; D not certain. CDR3 residues: CASSLGSSPLHF. For the CDR3, the DNA is TGTGCCAGCAGTTTAGGGAGCTCACCCCTCCACTTT.